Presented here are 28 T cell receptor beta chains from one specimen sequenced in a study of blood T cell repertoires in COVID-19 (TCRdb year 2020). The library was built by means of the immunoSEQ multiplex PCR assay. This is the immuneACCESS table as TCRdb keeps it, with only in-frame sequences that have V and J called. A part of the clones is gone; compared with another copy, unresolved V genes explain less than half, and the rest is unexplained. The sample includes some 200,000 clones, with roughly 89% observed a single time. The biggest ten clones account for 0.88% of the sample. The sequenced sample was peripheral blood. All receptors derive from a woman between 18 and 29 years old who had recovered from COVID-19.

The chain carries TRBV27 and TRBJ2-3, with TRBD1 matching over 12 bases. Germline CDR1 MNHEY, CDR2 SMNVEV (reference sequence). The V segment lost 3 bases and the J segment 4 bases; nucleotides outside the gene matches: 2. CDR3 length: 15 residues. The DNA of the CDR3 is TGTGCCAGCAGTTTGGGACAGGGGGCAGCAGATACGCAGTATTTT. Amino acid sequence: CASSLGQGAADTQYF.

CDR3 residues: CSVENRGQTGELFF. The CDR3 bases are TGCAGCGTTGAAAACAGGGGGCAAACCGGGGAGCTGTTTTTT. The rearrangement joins TRBV29-1 to TRBJ2-2; 9 nucleotides align to TRBD1. Germline V gene data show CDR1 as SQVTM and CDR2 as ANQGSEA. This CDR3 has 14 residues. Trimming removed 2 bases from V and 5 bases from J; junction bases left unmatched: 3.

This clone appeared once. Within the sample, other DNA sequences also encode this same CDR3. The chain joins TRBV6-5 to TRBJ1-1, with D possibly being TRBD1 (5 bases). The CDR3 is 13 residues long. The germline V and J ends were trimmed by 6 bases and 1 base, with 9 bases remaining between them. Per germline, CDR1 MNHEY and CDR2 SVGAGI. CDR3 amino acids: CASSPQENTEAFF. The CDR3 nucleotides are TGTGCCAGCAGCCCACAGGAGAACACTGAAGCTTTCTTT.

CDR3: CASSPTSGGAYEQFF. Written as DNA, the CDR3 is TGCGCCAGCAGCCCTACTAGCGGGGGGGCCTATGAGCAGTTCTTC. The chain uses TRBV4-1 and TRBJ2-1, with TRBD2 identical over 13 bases. CDR1 is MGHRA and CDR2 is YSYEKL in the germline V gene. This CDR3 is built from 15 residues. The V segment lost 4 bases and the J segment 8 bases; nucleotides outside the gene matches: 5.

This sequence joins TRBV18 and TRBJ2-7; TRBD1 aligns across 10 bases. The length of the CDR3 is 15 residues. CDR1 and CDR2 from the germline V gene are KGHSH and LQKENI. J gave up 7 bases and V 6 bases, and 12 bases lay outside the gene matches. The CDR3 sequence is CASSISRDRGGEQYF. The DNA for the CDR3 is TGTGCCAGCTCTATCTCCCGGGACAGGGGCGGGGAGCAGTACTTC. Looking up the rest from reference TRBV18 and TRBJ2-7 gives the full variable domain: NAGVMQNPRHLVRRRGQEARLRCSPMKGHSHVYWYRQLPEEGLKFMVYLQKENIIDESGMPKERFSAEFPKEGPSILRIQQVVRGDSAAYFCASSISRDRGGEQYFGPGTRLTVT.

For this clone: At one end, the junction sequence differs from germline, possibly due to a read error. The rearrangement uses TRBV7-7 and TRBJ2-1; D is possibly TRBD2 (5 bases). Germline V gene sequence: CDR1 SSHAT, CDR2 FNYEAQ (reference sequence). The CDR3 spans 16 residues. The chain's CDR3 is CASSPRRYRTYNEQFF. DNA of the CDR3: TGTGCTAGCAGCCCCCGGAGGTACCGTACCTACAATGAGCAGTTCTTC.

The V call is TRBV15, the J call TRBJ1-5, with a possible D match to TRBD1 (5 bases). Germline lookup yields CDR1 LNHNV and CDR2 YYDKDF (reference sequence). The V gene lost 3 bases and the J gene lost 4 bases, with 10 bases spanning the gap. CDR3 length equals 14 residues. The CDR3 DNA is TGTGCCACCAGCAGGGGCGGGGGTAATCAGCCCCAGCATTTT. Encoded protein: CATSRGGGNQPQHF.

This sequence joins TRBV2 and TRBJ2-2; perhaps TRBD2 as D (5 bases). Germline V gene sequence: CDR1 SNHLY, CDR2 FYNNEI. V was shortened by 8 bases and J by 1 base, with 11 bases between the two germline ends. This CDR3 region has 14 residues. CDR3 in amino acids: CASGERGNTGELFF. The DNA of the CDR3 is TGTGCCAGCGGGGAGCGTGGGAACACCGGGGAGCTGTTTTTT.

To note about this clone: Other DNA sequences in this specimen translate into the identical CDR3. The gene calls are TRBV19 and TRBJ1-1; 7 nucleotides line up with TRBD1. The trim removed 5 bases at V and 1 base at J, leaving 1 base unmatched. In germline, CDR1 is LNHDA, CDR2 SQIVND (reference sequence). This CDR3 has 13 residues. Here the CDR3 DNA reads TGTGCCAGTAGTTGGACAGGGAACACTGAAGCTTTCTTT. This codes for CASSWTGNTEAFF.

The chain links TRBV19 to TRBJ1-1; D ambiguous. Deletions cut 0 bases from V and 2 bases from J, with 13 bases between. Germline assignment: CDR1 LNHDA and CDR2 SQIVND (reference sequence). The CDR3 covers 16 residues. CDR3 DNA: TGTGCCAGTAGTATAGATTTTCGGCAGGCCAACACTGAAGCTTTCTTT. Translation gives CASSIDFRQANTEAFF.

The CDR3 coding sequence is TGTGCCATCTGGGACAGTGAAAACTATGGCTACACCTTC. Translation: CAIWDSENYGYTF. The V call is TRBV6-6, the J call TRBJ1-2, with 7 bases fitting TRBD1. Germline loops: CDR1 MNHNY, CDR2 SVGAGI (reference sequence). CDR3 size: 13 residues. Losses at the gene ends were 10 bases for V and 2 bases for J; bases not matched to a gene: 7.

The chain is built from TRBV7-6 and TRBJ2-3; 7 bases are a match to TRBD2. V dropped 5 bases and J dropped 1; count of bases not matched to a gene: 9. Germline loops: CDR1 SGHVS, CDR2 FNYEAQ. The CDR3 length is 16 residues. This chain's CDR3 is CASSKRGGGGTDTQYF. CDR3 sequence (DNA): TGTGCCAGCAGCAAACGTGGTGGGGGGGGCACAGATACGCAGTATTTT.

CDR3 DNA sequence: TGTGCCAGCAGCCATGGCCAGGGAAGGGAGCAGTACTTC. Translation gives CASSHGQGREQYF. The chain is built from TRBV3-1 (or the pseudogene TRBV3-2) and TRBJ2-7; weak D call: TRBD1 (5 bases). With 3 bases removed from V and 7 bases from J, the gap between germline ends came to 13 bases. The CDR3 is 13 amino acids. Germline loops: CDR1 LGHDT, CDR2 YNNKEL (reference sequence).

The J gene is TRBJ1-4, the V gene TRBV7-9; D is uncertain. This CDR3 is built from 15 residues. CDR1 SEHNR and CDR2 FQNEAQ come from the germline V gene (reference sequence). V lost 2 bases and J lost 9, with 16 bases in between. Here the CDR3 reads CASSLSLRTGKKLFF. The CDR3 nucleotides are TGTGCCAGCAGCTTAAGTCTACGCACCGGGAAAAAACTGTTTTTT.

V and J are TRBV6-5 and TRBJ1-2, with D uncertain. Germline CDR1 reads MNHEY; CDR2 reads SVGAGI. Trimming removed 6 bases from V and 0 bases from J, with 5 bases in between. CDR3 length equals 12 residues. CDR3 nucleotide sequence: TGTGCCAGCAGGGAGGCTAACTATGGCTACACCTTC. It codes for CASREANYGYTF.

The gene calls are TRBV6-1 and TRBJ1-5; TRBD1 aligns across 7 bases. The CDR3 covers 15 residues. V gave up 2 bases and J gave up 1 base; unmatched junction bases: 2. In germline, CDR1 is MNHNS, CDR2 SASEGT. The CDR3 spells CASSERGQSNQPQHF. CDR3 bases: TGTGCCAGCAGTGAAAGGGGGCAAAGCAATCAGCCCCAGCATTTT.

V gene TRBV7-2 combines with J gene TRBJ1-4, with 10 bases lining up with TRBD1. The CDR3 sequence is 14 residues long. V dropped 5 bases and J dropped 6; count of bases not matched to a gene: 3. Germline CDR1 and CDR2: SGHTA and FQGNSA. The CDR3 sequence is CASSRDRGDEKLFF. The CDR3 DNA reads TGTGCCAGCAGCCGGGACAGGGGTGATGAAAAACTGTTTTTT. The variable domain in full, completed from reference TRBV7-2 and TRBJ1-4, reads GAGVSQSPSNKVTEKGKDVELRCDPISGHTALYWYRQSLGQGLEFLIYFQGNSAPDKSGLPSDRFSAERTGGSVSTLTIQRTQQEDSAVYLCASSRDRGDEKLFFGSGTQLSVL.

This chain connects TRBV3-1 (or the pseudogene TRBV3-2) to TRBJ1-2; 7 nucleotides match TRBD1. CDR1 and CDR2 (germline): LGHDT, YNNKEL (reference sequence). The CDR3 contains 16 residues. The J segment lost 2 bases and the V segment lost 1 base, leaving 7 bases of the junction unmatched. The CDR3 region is CASSQVAPTGNYGYTF. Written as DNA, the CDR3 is TGTGCCAGCAGCCAAGTGGCTCCGACAGGGAACTATGGCTACACCTTC.

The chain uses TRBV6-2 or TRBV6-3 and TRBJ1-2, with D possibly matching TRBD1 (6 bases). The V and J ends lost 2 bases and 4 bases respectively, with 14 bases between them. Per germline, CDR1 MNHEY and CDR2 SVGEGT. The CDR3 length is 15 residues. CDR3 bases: TGTGCCAGCAGTTACGGTGTCGGACAGCCCTATGGCTACACCTTC. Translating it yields CASSYGVGQPYGYTF.

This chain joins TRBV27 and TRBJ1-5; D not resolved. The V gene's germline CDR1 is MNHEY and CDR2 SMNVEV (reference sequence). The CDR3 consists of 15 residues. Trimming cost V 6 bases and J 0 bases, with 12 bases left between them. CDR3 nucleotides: TGTGCCAGCAGCTCTACCAGGATTAGCAATCAGCCCCAGCATTTT. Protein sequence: CASSSTRISNQPQHF.

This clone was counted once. The CDR3 sequence is CAISEGQGSDTQYF. The CDR3 DNA sequence: TGTGCCATCAGTGAGGGACAGGGCTCAGATACGCAGTATTTT. V gene TRBV10-3 combines with J gene TRBJ2-3, with TRBD1 matching over 8 bases. V lost 2 bases, J lost 4 bases, and 2 bases stayed unmatched. The CDR3 is 14 amino acids. In germline, CDR1 is ENHRY, CDR2 SYGVKD.

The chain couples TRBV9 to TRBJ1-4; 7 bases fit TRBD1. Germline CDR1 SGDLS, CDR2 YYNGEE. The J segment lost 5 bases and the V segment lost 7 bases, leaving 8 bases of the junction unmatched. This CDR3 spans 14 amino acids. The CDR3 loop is CASAPGQPNEKLFF. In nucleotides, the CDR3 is TGTGCCAGCGCACCGGGACAGCCGAATGAAAAACTGTTTTTT.

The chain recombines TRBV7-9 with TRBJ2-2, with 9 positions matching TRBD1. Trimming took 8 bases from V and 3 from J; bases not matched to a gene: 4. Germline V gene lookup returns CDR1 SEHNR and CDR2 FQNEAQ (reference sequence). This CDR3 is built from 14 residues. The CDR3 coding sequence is TGTGCCAGCCGACGACAGGGGGACACCGGGGAGCTGTTTTTT. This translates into CASRRQGDTGELFF.

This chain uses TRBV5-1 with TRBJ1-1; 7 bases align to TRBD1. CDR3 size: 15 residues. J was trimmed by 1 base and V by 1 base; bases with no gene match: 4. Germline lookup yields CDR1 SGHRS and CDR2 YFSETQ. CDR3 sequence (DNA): TGCGCCAGCAGCTTGCCGGGGACAGAGAACACTGAAGCTTTCTTT. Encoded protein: CASSLPGTENTEAFF.

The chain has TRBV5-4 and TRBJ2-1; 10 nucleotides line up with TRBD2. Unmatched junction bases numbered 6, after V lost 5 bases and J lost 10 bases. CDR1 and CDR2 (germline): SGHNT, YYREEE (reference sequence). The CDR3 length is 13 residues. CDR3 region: CASRGTSAGEQFF. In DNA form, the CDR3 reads TGTGCCAGCAGGGGGACTAGCGCGGGAGAGCAGTTCTTC.

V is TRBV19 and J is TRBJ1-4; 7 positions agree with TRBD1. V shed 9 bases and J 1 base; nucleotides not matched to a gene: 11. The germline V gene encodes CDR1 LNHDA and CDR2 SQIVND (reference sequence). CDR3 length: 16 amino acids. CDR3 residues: CARQGLIIGTNEKLFF. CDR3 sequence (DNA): TGTGCCAGACAGGGGCTAATAATTGGAACTAATGAAAAACTGTTTTTT.

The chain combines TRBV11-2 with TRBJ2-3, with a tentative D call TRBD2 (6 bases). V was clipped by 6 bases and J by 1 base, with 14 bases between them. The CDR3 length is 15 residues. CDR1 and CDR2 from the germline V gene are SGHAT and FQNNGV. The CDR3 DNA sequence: TGTGCCAGCAGAGCCCTGCGGGGAGGCACAGATACGCAGTATTTT. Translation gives CASRALRGGTDTQYF.

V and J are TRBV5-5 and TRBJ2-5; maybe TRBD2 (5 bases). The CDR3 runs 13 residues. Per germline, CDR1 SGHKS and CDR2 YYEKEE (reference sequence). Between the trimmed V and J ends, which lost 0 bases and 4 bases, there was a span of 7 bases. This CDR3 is CASSLAGRETQYF. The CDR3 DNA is TGTGCCAGCAGCTTGGCGGGGAGAGAGACCCAGTACTTC.